The clone carrying this TCR beta chain occurred a few times. The record originates from a study of blood T cells in healthy people across ages. PCR was performed a second time for about 7 to 11 cycles using a sample-barcoded 5' primer and a J-beta primer mix. TCRdb processed the 5' RACE reads anew with MiXCR; each CDR3 protein has one entry. The sample comprises roughly 1 million distinct CDR3 sequences, around 25% of which are singletons, and 0.65% to 0.95% rests with the top ten. This CDR3 contains 15 residues. V was shortened by 5 bases and J by 5 bases, with 15 bases between the two germline ends. The germline V gene encodes CDR1 SGHAT and CDR2 FQNNGV. This sample also appeared in a second study, on T cells of mothers and their children.

The clonotype was recovered from a girl aged 2-10 years in good health. This chain connects TRBV11-2 to TRBJ2-2, with D perhaps matching TRBD2 (5 bases). Source material: blood. The CDR3, as DNA: TGTGCCAGCAGCGAGGGCCCTAGAGGGACCGGGGAGCTGTTTTTT. Translation gives CASSEGPRGTGELFF.